The entry below gives a single TCR beta chain sequence along with its context. Participant ages covered about 18 to 95 years across about 25 US areas. Exposed enrollees encountered a COVID-19 case at some point within 2 weeks before study entry. Only in-frame clones appear in the TCRdb table, and some are missing; sequencing was by immunoSEQ multiplex PCR. Of a few hundred thousand clones detected, roughly 90% appear once; the ten largest clones hold approximately 1%. CDR1 and CDR2 from the germline V gene are LNHDA and SQIVND (reference sequence). There are 12 residues in the CDR3. Trimming stripped 7 bases from V and 4 bases from J, with 8 bases between. These data originate in a study of blood T cell repertoires in COVID-19. At the level of the study: T cells, B-cell-depleted T cells, or PBMCs supplied cDNA or gDNA.

The clonotype originates from a woman aged 30 to 39 who had been exposed to COVID-19. The J gene is TRBJ1-5, the V gene TRBV19, with a tentative D call TRBD1 (5 bases). Sample: PBMCs or T cells enriched from blood (not recorded which). The CDR3 sequence: CASTAGNQPQHF. CDR3 sequence (DNA): TGTGCCAGTACCGCAGGGAATCAGCCCCAGCATTTT.